The 2 T cell receptor beta chains listed next were all sequenced from one sample in a study of Tregs in tolerant kidney transplant recipients (dated by TCRdb to about 2019). The sample's time point label, decoded: blood sample drawn before combined kidney and bone marrow transplant. Library generation was performed with the immunoSEQ multiplex PCR assay. The immuneACCESS repertoire file appears here via TCRdb, limited to in-frame rearrangements. These files lack a portion of the clones; in checked studies, under half of the deficit traces to unresolved V genes, and the cause of the others is not known. The sample profile shows nearly 15,000 clones; around 80% of them were found once. About 1.7% of the sample belongs to the ten largest clones. Source: Tregs from blood, taken before the transplant. The receptor source for this set is a human donor who received a combined kidney and bone marrow transplant.

The V gene is TRBV5-1, the J gene TRBJ2-7, with D perhaps matching TRBD1 (6 bases). Germline V gives CDR1 SGHRS, CDR2 YFSETQ. The V and J ends lost 3 bases and 7 bases respectively, with 23 bases between them. There are 16 residues in the CDR3. The CDR3 bases are TGCGCCAGCAGCTGGAACGCACGCTCCAGACAGGTTGAGCAGTACTTC. As protein: CASSWNARSRQVEQYF.

This chain uses TRBV25-1 with TRBJ2-5; no clear D gene. Trimming took off 0 bases at V and 0 bases at J, with 2 bases between the two ends. CDR3 length: 13 residues. Germline V CDR1 and CDR2: MGHDK, SYGVNS. CDR3 nucleotide sequence: TGTGCCAGCAGTGAATATAACCAAGAGACCCAGTACTTC. Translation gives CASSEYNQETQYF.